This record concerns one T cell receptor beta chain sequence. What it binds is unknown. Germline values: CDR1 SGHNT, CDR2 YYREEE (reference sequence). This CDR3 has 14 residues. V shed 4 bases and J 5 bases; nucleotides not matched to a gene: 4. The data stem from a study of cytomegalovirus exposure and HLA in healthy donors. Study-wide results and limits: Associated with cytomegalovirus, according to the listing, were around 160 TCR beta chains. Reported findings show TCR beta sequences accurately forecast HLA-A and HLA-B alleles in most subjects.

Each donor was healthy, and each was a bone marrow donor. The PCR contained 60 Vbeta and 13 Jbeta primers. Data came from immunoSEQ multiplex PCR; TCRdb stores just in-frame clones and leaves some out. This sample's table has around 110,000 clones. V usage is TRBV5-4 and J usage is TRBJ2-1, with TRBD2 identical over 9 bases. The sequence came from a man between 40 and 49 years old in good health and CMV-seropositive. The sample consisted of PBMCs. The CDR3 sequence: CASSSGRKNNEQFF. Written as DNA, the CDR3 is TGTGCCAGCAGCAGCGGGAGGAAAAACAATGAGCAGTTCTTC. The complete variable domain, with remaining parts taken from reference TRBV5-4 and TRBJ2-1, reads ETGVTQSPTHLIKTRGQQVTLRCSSQSGHNTVSWYQQALGQGPQFIFQYYREEENGRGNFPPRFSGLQFPNYSSELNVNALELDDSALYLCASSSGRKNNEQFFGPGTRLTVL.